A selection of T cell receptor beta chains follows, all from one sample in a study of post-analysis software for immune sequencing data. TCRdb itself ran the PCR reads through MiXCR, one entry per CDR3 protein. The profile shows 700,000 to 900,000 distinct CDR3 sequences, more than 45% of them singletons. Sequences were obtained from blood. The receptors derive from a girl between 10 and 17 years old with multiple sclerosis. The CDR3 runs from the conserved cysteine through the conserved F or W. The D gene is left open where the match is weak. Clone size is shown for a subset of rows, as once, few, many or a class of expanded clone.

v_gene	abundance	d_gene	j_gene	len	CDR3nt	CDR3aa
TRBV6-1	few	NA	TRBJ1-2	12	TGTGCCAGCAACCCGATCCTTCGGGGCTACACCTTC	CASNPILRGYTF
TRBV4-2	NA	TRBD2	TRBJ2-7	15	TGTGCCAGCAGCCAAGTGGCGGGAGAGCACTACGAGCAGTACTTC	CASSQVAGEHYEQYF
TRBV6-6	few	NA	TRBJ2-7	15	TGTGCCAGCAGTTACACCGAGGGGGGCTCCTACGAGCAGTACTTC	CASSYTEGGSYEQYF
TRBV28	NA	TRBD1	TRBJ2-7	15	TGTGCCAGCAGTTTGACAGGGGGCATCCTCTACGAGCAGTACTTC	CASSLTGGILYEQYF
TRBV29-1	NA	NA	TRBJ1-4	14	TGCAGCGTTGCATTAGGGGAGGCTAATGAAAAACGGTTTTTT	CSVALGEANEKRFF
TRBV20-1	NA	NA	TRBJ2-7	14	TGCAGTGCTATAGGGAGTCGTGTCTACAATGAGCAGTACTTC	CSAIGSRVYNEQYF
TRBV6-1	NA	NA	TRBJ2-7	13	TGTGCCAGCAGTGACAGGGATTGGGACGAGCAGTACTTC	CASSDRDWDEQYF
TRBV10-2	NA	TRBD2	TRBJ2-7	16	TGCGCCAGCAGTGCAAGACTAGCGGGGGTTACCTACGAGCAGTACTTC	CASSARLAGVTYEQYF
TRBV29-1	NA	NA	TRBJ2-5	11	TGCAGCGTTGCCCCGGGTGGGACCCAGTACTTC	CSVAPGGTQYF
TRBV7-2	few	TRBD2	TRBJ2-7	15	TGTGCCAGCAGCTCCCGACTAGCGGGAGCGGGCGAGCAGTACTTC	CASSSRLAGAGEQYF
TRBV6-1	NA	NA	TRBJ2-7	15	TGTGCCAGCAGTGAAGCCCCCGGGAGCTCCTACGAGCAGTACTTC	CASSEAPGSSYEQYF